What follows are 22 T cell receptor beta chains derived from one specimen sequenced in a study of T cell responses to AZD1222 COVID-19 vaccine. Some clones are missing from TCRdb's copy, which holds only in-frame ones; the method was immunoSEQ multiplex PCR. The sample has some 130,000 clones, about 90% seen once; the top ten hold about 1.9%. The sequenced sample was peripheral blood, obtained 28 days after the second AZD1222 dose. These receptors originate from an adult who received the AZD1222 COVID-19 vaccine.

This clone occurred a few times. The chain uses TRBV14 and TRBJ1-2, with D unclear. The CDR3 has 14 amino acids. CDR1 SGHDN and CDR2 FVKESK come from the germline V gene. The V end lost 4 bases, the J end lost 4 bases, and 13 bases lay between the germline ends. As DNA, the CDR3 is TGTGCCAGCAGCCCCTCTGGGTCCCTCTATGGCTACACCTTC. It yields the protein CASSPSGSLYGYTF.

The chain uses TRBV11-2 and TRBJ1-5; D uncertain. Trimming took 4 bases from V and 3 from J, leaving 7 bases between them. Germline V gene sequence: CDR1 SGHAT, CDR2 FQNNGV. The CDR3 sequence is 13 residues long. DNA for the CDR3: TGTGCCAGCAGCTATGGATTCAATCAGCCCCAGCATTTT. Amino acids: CASSYGFNQPQHF.

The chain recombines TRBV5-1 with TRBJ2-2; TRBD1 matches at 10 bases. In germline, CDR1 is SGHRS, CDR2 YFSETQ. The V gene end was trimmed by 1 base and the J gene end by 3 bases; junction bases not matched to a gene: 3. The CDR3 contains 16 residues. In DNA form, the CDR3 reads TGCGCCAGCAGCTTGCCGGGGACAGGGGACACCGGGGAGCTGTTTTTT. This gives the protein CASSLPGTGDTGELFF.

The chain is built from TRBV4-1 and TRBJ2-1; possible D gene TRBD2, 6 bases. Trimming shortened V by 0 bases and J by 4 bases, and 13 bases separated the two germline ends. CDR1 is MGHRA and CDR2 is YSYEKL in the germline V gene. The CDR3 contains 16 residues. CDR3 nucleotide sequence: TGCGCCAGCAGCCAAGATCTCCTAGCGCCTTACAATGAGCAGTTCTTC. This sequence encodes CASSQDLLAPYNEQFF.

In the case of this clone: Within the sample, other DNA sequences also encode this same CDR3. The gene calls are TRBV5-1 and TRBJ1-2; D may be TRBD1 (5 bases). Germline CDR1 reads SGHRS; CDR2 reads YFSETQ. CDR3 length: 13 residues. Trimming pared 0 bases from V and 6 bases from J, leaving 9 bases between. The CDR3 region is CASSLGPGNGYTF. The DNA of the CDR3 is TGCGCCAGCAGCTTGGGTCCAGGGAATGGCTACACCTTC. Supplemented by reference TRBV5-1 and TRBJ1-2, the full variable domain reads KAGVTQTPRYLIKTRGQQVTLSCSPISGHRSVSWYQQTPGQGLQFLFEYFSETQRNKGNFPGRFSGRQFSNSRSEMNVSTLELGDSALYLCASSLGPGNGYTFGSGTRLTVV.

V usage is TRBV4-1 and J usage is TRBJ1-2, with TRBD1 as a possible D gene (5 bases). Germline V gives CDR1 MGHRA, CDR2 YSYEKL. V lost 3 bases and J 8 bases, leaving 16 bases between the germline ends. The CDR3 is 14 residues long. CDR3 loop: CASSQGVSDGGYTF. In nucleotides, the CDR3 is TGCGCCAGCAGCCAGGGGGTCTCCGACGGGGGCTACACCTTC.

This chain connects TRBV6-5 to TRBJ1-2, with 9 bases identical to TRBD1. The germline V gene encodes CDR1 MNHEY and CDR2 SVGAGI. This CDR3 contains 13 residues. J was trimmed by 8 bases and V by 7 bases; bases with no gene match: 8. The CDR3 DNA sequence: TGTGCCAGCATTCCCGGGACAGGGAGAGGCTACACCTTC. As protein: CASIPGTGRGYTF.

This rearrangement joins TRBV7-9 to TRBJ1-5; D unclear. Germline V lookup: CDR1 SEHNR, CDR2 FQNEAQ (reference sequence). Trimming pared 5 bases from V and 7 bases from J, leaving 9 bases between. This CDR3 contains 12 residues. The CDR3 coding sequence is TGTGCCAGCAGCCGAGGGCAACAGCCCCAGCATTTT. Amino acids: CASSRGQQPQHF.

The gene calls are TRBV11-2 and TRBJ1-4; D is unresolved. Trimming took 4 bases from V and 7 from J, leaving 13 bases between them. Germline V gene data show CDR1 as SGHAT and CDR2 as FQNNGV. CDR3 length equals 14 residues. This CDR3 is CASSSGILAEKLFF. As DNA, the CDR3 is TGTGCCAGCAGCTCGGGGATCTTGGCTGAAAAACTGTTTTTT.

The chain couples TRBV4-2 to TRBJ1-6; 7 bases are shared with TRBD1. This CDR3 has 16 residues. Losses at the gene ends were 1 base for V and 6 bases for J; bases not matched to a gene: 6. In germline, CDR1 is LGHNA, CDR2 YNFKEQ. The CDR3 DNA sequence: TGTGCCAGCAGCCAAGTTGAGGGGGCAGCTAATTCACCCCTCCACTTT. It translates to CASSQVEGAANSPLHF.

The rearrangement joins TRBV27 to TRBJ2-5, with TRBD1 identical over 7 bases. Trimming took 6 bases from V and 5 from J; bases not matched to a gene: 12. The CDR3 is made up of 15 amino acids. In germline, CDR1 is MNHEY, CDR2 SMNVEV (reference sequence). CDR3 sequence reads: CASSHSTGPLETQYF. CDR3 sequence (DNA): TGTGCCAGCAGCCACTCGACAGGGCCCCTGGAGACCCAGTACTTC.

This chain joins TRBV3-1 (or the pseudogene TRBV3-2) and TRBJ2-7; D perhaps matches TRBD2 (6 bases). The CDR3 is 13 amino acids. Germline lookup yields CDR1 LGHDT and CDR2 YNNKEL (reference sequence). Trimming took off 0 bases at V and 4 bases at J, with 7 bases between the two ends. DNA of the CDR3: TGTGCCAGCAGCCAAGAGGGGGGATACGAGCAGTACGTC. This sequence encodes CASSQEGGYEQYV.

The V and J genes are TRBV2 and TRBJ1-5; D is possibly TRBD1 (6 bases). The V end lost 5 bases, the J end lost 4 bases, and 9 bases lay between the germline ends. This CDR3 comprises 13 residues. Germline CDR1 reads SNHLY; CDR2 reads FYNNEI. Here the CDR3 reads CASSKDSNQPQHF. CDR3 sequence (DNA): TGTGCCAGCAGTAAGGACAGTAATCAGCCCCAGCATTTT.

In DNA form, the CDR3 reads TGTGCCAGCAGCGGACAGGTCCCCTACGAGCAGTACTTC. Amino acid sequence: CASSGQVPYEQYF. The gene calls are TRBV6-5 and TRBJ2-7; 7 nucleotides line up with TRBD1. V shed 6 bases and J 2 bases; nucleotides not matched to a gene: 4. The CDR3 runs 13 residues. Germline V gives CDR1 MNHEY, CDR2 SVGAGI.

The CDR3: CAISESSGGANYGYTF. The CDR3 DNA reads TGTGCCATCAGTGAGTCTTCAGGGGGCGCTAACTATGGCTACACCTTC. The chain employs TRBV10-3 and TRBJ1-2, with 8 bases fitting TRBD1. Trimming removed 0 bases from V and 0 bases from J; junction bases left unmatched: 3. The germline V gene encodes CDR1 ENHRY and CDR2 SYGVKD. The length of the CDR3 is 16 residues.

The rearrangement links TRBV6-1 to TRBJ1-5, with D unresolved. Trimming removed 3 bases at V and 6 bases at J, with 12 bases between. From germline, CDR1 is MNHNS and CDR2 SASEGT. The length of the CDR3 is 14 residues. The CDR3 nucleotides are TGTGCCAGCAGTGACACTTGGGGAGTTCAGCCCCAGCATTTT. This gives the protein CASSDTWGVQPQHF.

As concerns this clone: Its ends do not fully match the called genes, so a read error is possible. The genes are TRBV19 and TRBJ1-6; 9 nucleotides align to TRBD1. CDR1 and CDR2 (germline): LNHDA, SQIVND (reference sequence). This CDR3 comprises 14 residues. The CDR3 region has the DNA TGTGCCAGTACTATAGGACAGGGGCGATCACCCCTCCACTTT. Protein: CASTIGQGRSPLHF. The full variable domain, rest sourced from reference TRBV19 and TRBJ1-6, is DGGITQSPKYLFRKEGQNVTLSCEQNLNHDAMYWYRQDPGQGLRLIYYSQIVNDFQKGDIAEGYSVSREKKESFPLTVTSAQKNPTAFYLCASTIGQGRSPLHFGNGTRLTVT.

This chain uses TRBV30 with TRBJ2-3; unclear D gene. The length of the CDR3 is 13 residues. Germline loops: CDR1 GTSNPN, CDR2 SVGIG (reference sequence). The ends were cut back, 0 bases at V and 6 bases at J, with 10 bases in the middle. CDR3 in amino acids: CAWSVHGVDTQYF. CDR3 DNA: TGTGCCTGGAGTGTACACGGTGTGGATACGCAGTATTTT.

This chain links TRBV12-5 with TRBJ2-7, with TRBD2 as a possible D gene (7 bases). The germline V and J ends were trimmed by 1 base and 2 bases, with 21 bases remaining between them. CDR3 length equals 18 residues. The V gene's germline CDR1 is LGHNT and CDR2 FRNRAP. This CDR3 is CASGLAPGARETPYEQYV. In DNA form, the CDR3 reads TGTGCTAGTGGTTTGGCCCCAGGGGCGCGGGAGACACCCTACGAGCAGTACGTC.

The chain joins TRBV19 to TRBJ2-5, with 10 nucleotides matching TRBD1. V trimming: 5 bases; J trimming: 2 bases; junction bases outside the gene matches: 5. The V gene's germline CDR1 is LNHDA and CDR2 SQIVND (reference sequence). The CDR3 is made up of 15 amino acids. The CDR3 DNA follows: TGTGCCAGTAGTCACTGGGACAGGGGACAAGAGACCCAGTACTTC. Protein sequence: CASSHWDRGQETQYF.

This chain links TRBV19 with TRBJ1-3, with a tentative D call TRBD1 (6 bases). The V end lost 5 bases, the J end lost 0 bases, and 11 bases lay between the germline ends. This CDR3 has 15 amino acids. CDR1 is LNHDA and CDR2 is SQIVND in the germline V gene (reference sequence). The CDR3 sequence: CASSPQGSSGNTIYF. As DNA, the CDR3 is TGTGCCAGTAGTCCCCAGGGGTCCTCTGGAAACACCATATATTTT.

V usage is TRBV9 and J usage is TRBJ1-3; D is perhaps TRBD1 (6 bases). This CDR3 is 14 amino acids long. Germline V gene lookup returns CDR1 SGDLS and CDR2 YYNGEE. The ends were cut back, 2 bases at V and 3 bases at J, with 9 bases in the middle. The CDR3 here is CASSVGQFGNTIYF. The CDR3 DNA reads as TGTGCCAGCAGCGTGGGACAATTTGGAAACACCATATATTTT.